This entry lists 11 T cell receptor beta chains sequenced from one sample in a study of cytomegalovirus exposure and HLA in healthy donors. This PCR relied on a set of 60 Vbeta primers and 13 Jbeta primers. Sequenced by immunoSEQ multiplex PCR; TCRdb stores in-frame clones only, minus some. Of roughly 56,000 clones listed, approximately 72% are singletons. The specimen sequenced was PBMCs. These receptors were collected from a man aged 50 to 60 in good health and CMV-seropositive.

This chain connects TRBV7-3 to TRBJ2-2; no clear D gene. The CDR3 spans 14 residues. V lost 1 base to trimming and J lost 7 bases, with 10 bases between them. From germline, CDR1 is SGHTA and CDR2 FQGTGA. The CDR3 reads CASSLMGRDGELFF. CDR3 in DNA: TGTGCCAGCAGCTTAATGGGCCGCGACGGGGAGCTGTTTTTT.

J is TRBJ2-3 and V is TRBV13; 7 bases line up with TRBD2. Germline trimming cut 0 bases from V and 0 bases from J; bases unmatched to any gene: 9. The CDR3 is 18 residues long. The germline gives CDR1 PRHDT, CDR2 FYEKMQ (reference sequence). This CDR3 reads CASSLGRWLAESTDTQYF. In DNA form, the CDR3 reads TGTGCCAGCAGCTTAGGCCGGTGGCTAGCGGAAAGCACAGATACGCAGTATTTT.

This clone was found a few times. V and J are TRBV18 and TRBJ1-5; D gene unclear. Germline V gene lookup returns CDR1 KGHSH and CDR2 LQKENI. The V and J ends lost 1 base and 3 bases respectively, with 7 bases between them. This CDR3 has 14 residues. The CDR3 coding sequence is TGTGCCAGCTCACCACGGCCGTACAATCAGCCCCAGCATTTT. Translated, it gives CASSPRPYNQPQHF.

This chain uses TRBV28 with TRBJ1-6; D not certain. The CDR3 has 13 amino acids. V was pared by 8 bases and J by 6 bases, with 11 bases between. Germline lookup yields CDR1 MDHEN and CDR2 SYDVKM. The CDR3 reads CASEQTLNSPLHF. CDR3 sequence (DNA): TGTGCCAGCGAACAGACGCTTAATTCACCCCTCCACTTT.

The chain links TRBV4-2 to TRBJ1-4; 7 bases agree with TRBD1. Trimming removed 0 bases from V and 7 bases from J; junction bases left unmatched: 5. This CDR3 is built from 15 residues. CDR1 and CDR2 (germline): LGHNA, YNFKEQ. The CDR3: CASSQDDRAVEKLFF. The CDR3, as DNA: TGTGCCAGCAGCCAAGATGACAGGGCGGTTGAAAAACTGTTTTTT.

The sample holds a few counts of this clone. The genes are TRBV5-5 and TRBJ1-6, with unresolved D. CDR3 length equals 14 residues. V shed 4 bases and J shed 6 bases, with 11 bases lying between them. Germline values: CDR1 SGHKS, CDR2 YYEKEE (reference sequence). The CDR3 DNA reads as TGTGCCAGCAGCCAAGAACTACCTAATTCACCCCTCCACTTT. Translating it yields CASSQELPNSPLHF.

This chain links TRBV10-3 with TRBJ1-1; weak D call: TRBD1 (6 bases). The germline V gene encodes CDR1 ENHRY and CDR2 SYGVKD. Deletions cut 0 bases from V and 3 bases from J, with 11 bases between. The CDR3 runs 15 residues. The CDR3 bases are TGTGCCATCAGTGAGTCTCAGGGGCGGGACACTGAAGCTTTCTTT. Encoded protein: CAISESQGRDTEAFF.

This clone was recorded a few times. The genes are TRBV5-6 and TRBJ2-2, with a tentative D call TRBD2 (5 bases). Germline lookup yields CDR1 SGHDT and CDR2 YYEEEE. The CDR3 runs to 14 residues. V was clipped by 4 bases and J by 8 bases, with 15 bases between them. The CDR3, as DNA: TGTGCCAGCAGCATATACCGGGAAGCTGGGGAGCTGTTTTTT. Its protein is CASSIYREAGELFF.

This clone has only one observation. The chain carries TRBV15 and TRBJ2-1, with D perhaps matching TRBD2 (6 bases). There are 17 residues in the CDR3. Germline loops: CDR1 LNHNV, CDR2 YYDKDF (reference sequence). Trimming left V 0 bases short and J 0 bases short, with 12 bases between. DNA for the CDR3: TGTGCCACCAGCAGAGATCTAGGAGGGAGCTCCTACAATGAGCAGTTCTTC. This codes for CATSRDLGGSSYNEQFF.

The genes are TRBV10-3 and TRBJ2-1, with a possible D match to TRBD2 (5 bases). CDR3 length equals 14 residues. Trimming cost V 2 bases and J 7 bases, with 12 bases left between them. CDR1 and CDR2 (germline): ENHRY, SYGVKD. The CDR3 region is CAISEGLTSNEQFF. The DNA for the CDR3 is TGTGCCATCAGTGAGGGGCTTACTAGTAATGAGCAGTTCTTC.

V gene TRBV6-5 combines with J gene TRBJ1-1, with a weak D call TRBD1 (6 bases). Trimming cost V 7 bases and J 2 bases, with 14 bases left between them. Germline V gene lookup returns CDR1 MNHEY and CDR2 SVGAGI. CDR3 length equals 14 residues. The CDR3 protein is CASTPGHFNTEAFF. In nucleotides, the CDR3 is TGTGCCAGCACTCCGGGACATTTTAACACTGAAGCTTTCTTT.